This is a list of T cell receptor beta chains from one sample in a study of T cells in Graves' hyperthyroidism and ophthalmopathy. TCRdb re-called the multiplex PCR reads with MiXCR, one entry per CDR3 protein. The sample gives some 180,000 distinct CDR3 sequences, 17% of which show up once; around 48% is in the top ten. What was sequenced was blood. These receptors originate from a woman between 45 and 60 years old with Graves' hyperthyroidism. CDR3s include the opening cysteine and the closing phenylalanine or tryptophan. D genes are given only for firm matches. Clone size is shown for a subset of rows, as once, few, many or a class of expanded clone.

d_gene	v_gene	j_gene	abundance	CDR3aa	CDR3nt
.	TRBV11-2	TRBJ2-1	many	CASSLAGIYNEQFF	TGTGCCAGCAGCTTAGCCGGAATCTACAATGAGCAGTTCTTC
TRBD1	TRBV11-2	TRBJ2-5	many	CASSGGQRAWETQYF	TGTGCCAGCAGCGGGGGACAGAGGGCATGGGAGACCCAGTACTTC
TRBD2	TRBV6-1	TRBJ2-1	few	CASLVTSGNEQFF	TGTGCCAGTTTGGTAACTAGCGGCAATGAGCAGTTCTTC
.	TRBV29-1	TRBJ2-7	many	CSVTGSYEQYF	TGCAGCGTGACAGGAAGCTACGAGCAGTACTTC
.	TRBV29-1	TRBJ2-7	few	CSVEYRQGPSYEQYF	TGCAGCGTTGAATATAGGCAGGGACCCTCCTACGAGCAGTACTTC
TRBD1	TRBV30	TRBJ1-1	many	CAWGSRGFSEAFF	TGTGCCTGGGGTAGCAGGGGGTTCTCTGAAGCTTTCTTT
.	TRBV19	TRBJ1-1	few	CASRPGGGLAFF	TGTGCCAGTAGGCCTGGGGGCGGACTGGCTTTCTTT
.	TRBV20-1	TRBJ2-1	many	CSARGLSTYNEQFF	TGCAGTGCACGGGGACTTTCTACCTACAATGAGCAGTTCTTC
.	TRBV12-3/TRBV12-4	TRBJ1-2	.	CASSLSQGFGLGYTF	TGTGCCAGCAGTTTATCGCAGGGTTTTGGTCTTGGCTACACCTTC
.	TRBV19	TRBJ1-4	.	CASSMDEKLFF	TGTGCCAGTAGTATGGATGAAAAACTGTTTTTT
TRBD1	TRBV27	TRBJ2-3	many	CASSLQGVSTDTQYF	TGTGCCAGCAGTTTACAGGGGGTCAGCACAGATACGCAGTATTTT
.	TRBV5-1	TRBJ1-1	many	CASSALDRNTEAFF	TGCGCCAGCAGCGCCCTGGACAGGAACACTGAAGCTTTCTTT
.	TRBV18	TRBJ2-5	few	CASAPRHQETQYF	TGTGCCAGCGCACCTCGACACCAAGAGACCCAGTACTTC
.	TRBV27	TRBJ1-5	many	CASSSPDQPQHF	TGTGCCAGCAGTTCCCCTGATCAGCCCCAGCATTTT
.	TRBV15	TRBJ2-3	many	CATSPAADTQYF	TGTGCCACCAGCCCCGCCGCAGATACGCAGTATTTT
TRBD2	TRBV20-1	TRBJ2-1	many	CSARSGTSANEQFF	TGCAGTGCTAGAAGCGGGACTAGCGCCAATGAGCAGTTCTTC
TRBD2	TRBV19	TRBJ2-1	few	CASSIPIRTSGTQPTYNEQFF	TGTGCCAGTAGTATTCCCATTCGGACTAGCGGAACCCAGCCCACCTACAATGAGCAGTTCTTC
.	TRBV11-2	TRBJ1-3	few	CASMRVRGAAGNTIYF	TGTGCCAGCATGAGGGTTCGGGGCGCAGCTGGAAACACCATATATTTT
.	TRBV20-1	TRBJ2-7	.	CSASGSAFSYEQYF	TGCAGTGCTAGCGGCAGCGCCTTCTCCTACGAGCAGTACTTC
.	TRBV28	TRBJ1-1	.	CASSLPRGNTEAFF	TGTGCCAGCAGTTTGCCCCGAGGGAACACTGAAGCTTTCTTT
.	TRBV24-1	TRBJ1-1	.	CAPNRMVDGTEAFF	TGTGCCCCTAACCGCATGGTTGACGGGACTGAAGCTTTCTTT
TRBD1	TRBV29-1	TRBJ1-1	many	CSVGVQGVTEAFF	TGCAGCGTTGGTGTACAGGGGGTCACTGAAGCTTTCTTT
TRBD1	TRBV4-1	TRBJ1-4	.	CASSHLPGQGGEKLLF	TGCGCCAGCAGTCACTTGCCAGGACAGGGTGGAGAAAAACTGCTTTTT
TRBD2	TRBV5-1	TRBJ2-1	.	CASSLSPGLVYNEQFF	TGCGCCAGCAGCTTGTCTCCGGGACTAGTGTACAATGAGCAGTTCTTC
.	TRBV29-1	TRBJ1-1	many	CSVAEKGNTEAFF	TGCAGCGTTGCCGAAAAGGGGAACACTGAAGCTTTCTTT
TRBD1	TRBV18	TRBJ1-1	many	CASSPPRGQNTEAFF	TGTGCCAGCTCACCACCCAGGGGGCAAAACACTGAAGCTTTCTTT
TRBD1	TRBV29-1	TRBJ2-2	many	CSVVMTGAGELFF	TGCAGCGTTGTAATGACAGGGGCCGGGGAGCTGTTTTTT
.	TRBV11-2	TRBJ1-4	.	CASSLGGGVREKLLF	TGTGCCAGCAGCTTGGGAGGGGGGGTTCGTGAAAAACTGCTTTTT
TRBD1	TRBV2	TRBJ1-1	many	CASRTTGGGTEAFF	TGTGCCAGCAGGACTACAGGGGGTGGCACTGAAGCTTTCTTT
TRBD2	TRBV7-9	TRBJ2-7	many	CASSLSGGGISYEQYF	TGTGCCAGCAGCTTGAGCGGGGGCGGGATTTCCTACGAGCAGTACTTC
TRBD2	TRBV4-1	TRBJ2-5	.	CASSQDHGSGAPLQETQYF	TGCGCCAGCAGCCAAGATCATGGTAGCGGGGCCCCCCTCCAAGAGACCCAGTACTTC
TRBD1	TRBV7-8	TRBJ1-4	.	CASSLNMGQGEKLFF	TGTGCCAGCAGCCTTAACATGGGACAGGGGGAAAAACTGTTTTTT